A single sample is the source of the 2 T cell receptor beta chains below, sequenced in a study of regulatory dendritic cells for organ transplantation. Sorted subsets were CFSE-labeled and cultured four to six days with allogeneic dendritic cells. Sequencing was performed with immunoSEQ multiplex PCR; in TCRdb, only in-frame clones are kept and a portion is missing. Of 20,000 to 25,000 clones detected, 80% to 90% appear once; the ten largest clones hold 0.65% to 0.8%. No antigens are known for them. Sequencing was done on a sample of naive CD4+ T cells from blood cultured with regulatory dendritic cells. Subset described: CD45RA+ naive T cells. The receptor source for this set is a human donor in good health.

The chain uses TRBV12-5 and TRBJ1-3; D perhaps matches TRBD1 (5 bases). This CDR3 contains 16 residues. Germline assignment: CDR1 LGHNT and CDR2 FRNRAP. Trimming took 0 bases from V and 11 from J, leaving 20 bases between them. CDR3 residues: CASGLVLRGTTSSIYF. DNA for the CDR3: TGTGCTAGTGGTTTGGTACTACGCGGGACGACTTCCTCCATATATTTT.

The chain combines TRBV19 with TRBJ1-4; D not resolved. This CDR3 spans 13 amino acids. V lost 0 bases and J lost 7, with 6 bases in between. The germline gives CDR1 LNHDA, CDR2 SQIVND (reference sequence). CDR3 in amino acids: CASSIEVPEKLFF. The CDR3 region has the DNA TGTGCCAGTAGTATAGAGGTACCTGAAAAACTGTTTTTT.